This TCR beta chain stems from a study of T cells in Graves' hyperthyroidism and ophthalmopathy. Patients were aged 18 to 65, had disease duration under 2 months, and had newly diagnosed hyperthyroidism. Germline assignment: CDR1 SGHTA and CDR2 FQGTGA. Trimming stripped 0 bases from V and 0 bases from J, with 5 bases between. The CDR3 is 14 residues long. The investigators amplified TCR beta CDR3 regions from RNA transcripts. The primer set for the first-round RT-PCR of the TCR CDR3 was HTBI. One entry per CDR3 protein results from TCRdb running MiXCR on the multiplex PCR reads. The table has 560,000 or so distinct CDR3 sequences, more than 45% seen once; the top ten hold just over 8%.

The clonotype comes from a young woman with Graves' hyperthyroidism. This chain links TRBV7-3 with TRBJ1-2; D unresolved. Source material: peripheral blood or thyroid tissue (not recorded which). CDR3 nucleotide sequence: TGTGCCAGCAGCTTAACCGTCCCTAACTATGGCTACACCTTC. Its protein product is CASSLTVPNYGYTF.